The present T cell receptor (beta chain) was sequenced within a study of response to subunit inactivated influenza vaccine. This clonotype has a handful of counts. The antigen remains undetermined. Study results and caveats: Only a handful of new T cells, the authors suggested, are recruited with each seasonal influenza vaccination.

MiXCR was run by TCRdb on the RT-PCR reads, yielding one entry per CDR3 protein. The sample holds over 150,000 distinct CDR3 sequences, about 10% seen once. Specimen: CD8+ T cells sorted from PBMCs, collected less than 30 months after vaccination. The sequence derives from a man in his fifties or sixties who received an inactivated influenza vaccine.

The CDR3 DNA is TGTGCCAGCAGTTTTGCGGGATCTGGCACCTTC. This translates into CASSFAGSGTF. The V call is TRBV12-3 or TRBV12-4, the J call TRBJ1-2; D not certain. Trimming removed 3 bases from V and 13 bases from J, with 12 bases in between. The CDR3 is 11 amino acids.